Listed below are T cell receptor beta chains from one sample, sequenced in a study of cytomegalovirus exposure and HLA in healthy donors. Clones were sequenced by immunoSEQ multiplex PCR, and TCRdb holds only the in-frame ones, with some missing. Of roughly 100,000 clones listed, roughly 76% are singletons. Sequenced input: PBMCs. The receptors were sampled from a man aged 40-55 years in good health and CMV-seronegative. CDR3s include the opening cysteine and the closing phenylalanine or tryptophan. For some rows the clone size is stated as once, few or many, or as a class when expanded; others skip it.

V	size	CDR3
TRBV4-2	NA	CASSHPNYGGAGETQYF
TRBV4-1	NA	CASSQEALGQINYGYTF
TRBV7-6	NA	CASSLETLGNTIYF
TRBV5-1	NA	CASSLVAGGILETQYF
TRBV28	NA	CASSLGDGLHF
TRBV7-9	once	CASSSGTSGVRYEQYF
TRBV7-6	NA	CASSLHVTVIETQYF
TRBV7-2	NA	CASRPPGFNQPQHF
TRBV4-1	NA	CASSHKQGARETQYF
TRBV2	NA	CASRVAWAYNEQFF
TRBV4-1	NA	CASSRGQGRRDGYTF
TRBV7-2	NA	CASSFSVGTVHIF
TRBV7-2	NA	CASSFIAGGSYEQYF
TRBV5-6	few	CASSYFLAADTQYF
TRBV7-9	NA	CASSLGLGHQPQHF
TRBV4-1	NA	CASSPRAGPGNEQFF
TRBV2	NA	CASSGPAGTQYF
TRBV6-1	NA	CASRETPTSEAFF
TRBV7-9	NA	CASSGVGQGSPTSGNTIYF
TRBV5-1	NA	CASRRTSGVGNIQYF
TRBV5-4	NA	CASSLGSGRETQYF
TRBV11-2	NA	CASSSHRGQAYEQYF
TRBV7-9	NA	CASSLGVTGLGQETQYF
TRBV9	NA	CASSVSLAGGTDTQYF
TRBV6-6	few	CASSYSSQLRNYGYTF
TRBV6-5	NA	CASSYSGDTYEQYF
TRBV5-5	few	CASTMGTGWGNTIYF
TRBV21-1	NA	CARVGGNTEAFF
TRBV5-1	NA	CASSGTTGSNSPLHF
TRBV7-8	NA	CASSLVGAGVDNEQFF
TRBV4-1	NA	CASSPKKGTSAGTDTQYF
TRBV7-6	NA	CASSAGTSGTDTQYF
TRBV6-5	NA	CASNPYRGTTEAFF
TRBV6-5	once	CASSYPPGRHERVLFF
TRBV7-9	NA	CASSPDSFGQFF
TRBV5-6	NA	CASRFRGQETQYF
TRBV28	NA	CASTEEGQPQHF
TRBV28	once	CASNSQPQHF
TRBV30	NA	CAWRGTSHTDTQYF
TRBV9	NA	CASSVEGTGVSPLHF